The 9 T cell receptor beta chains reported below all come from one sample, sequenced in a study of CD8+ T cells in alopecia areata. This sample's treatment: oral pan-JAK inhibitor, 5-10 mg twice daily. Following extraction, RNA underwent reverse transcription to cDNA, which served as the sequencing template. The repertoire was sequenced with immunoSEQ multiplex PCR; TCRdb's copy has only in-frame clones and lacks some. The profile shows about 200,000 clones, roughly 64% of them singletons. The starting material was CD4+ T cells sorted from blood, obtained at week 24, from a patient treated with tofacitinib. Receptors originate from a human donor with alopecia areata.

This clone was seen a handful of times. This sequence joins TRBV6-5 and TRBJ2-6, with D uncertain. Germline V gives CDR1 MNHEY, CDR2 SVGAGI. Trimming shortened V by 7 bases and J by 0 bases, and 4 bases separated the two germline ends. The CDR3 length is 13 residues. CDR3 sequence: CASKVSGANVLTF. The CDR3 bases are TGTGCCAGCAAGGTCTCTGGGGCCAACGTCCTGACTTTC.

V and J are TRBV7-2 and TRBJ1-1; D gene unclear. Germline V lookup: CDR1 SGHTA, CDR2 FQGNSA. There are 14 residues in the CDR3. V gave up 4 bases and J gave up 1 base, with 10 bases separating them. The CDR3 region is CASSSSRSNTEAFF. CDR3 DNA sequence: TGTGCCAGCAGCTCCTCACGGTCGAACACTGAAGCTTTCTTT.

The chain uses TRBV9 and TRBJ2-5, with no clear D. Germline V CDR1 and CDR2: SGDLS, YYNGEE. Trimming removed 1 base at V and 5 bases at J, with 18 bases between. The length of the CDR3 is 16 residues. The CDR3 protein is CASSVSQSYLAETQYF. Written as DNA, the CDR3 is TGTGCCAGCAGCGTATCGCAGTCTTATCTTGCGGAGACCCAGTACTTC.

This chain uses TRBV11-2 with TRBJ2-7; 7 bases are a match to TRBD1. J lost 5 bases, V lost 6 bases, and 19 bases had no gene match. CDR1 SGHAT and CDR2 FQNNGV come from the germline V gene. This CDR3 contains 17 residues. The CDR3 spells CASRESIGTDYPHEQYF. DNA for the CDR3: TGTGCCAGCAGGGAATCTATCGGGACAGACTATCCCCACGAGCAGTACTTC.

This clone appeared a few times. This rearrangement joins TRBV29-1 to TRBJ1-1; 10 positions agree with TRBD1. Germline V gives CDR1 SQVTM, CDR2 ANQGSEA. This CDR3 is built from 15 residues. The trim removed 1 base at V and 4 bases at J, leaving 6 bases unmatched. The DNA for the CDR3 is TGCAGCGTTGAAGTTAGGAGACAGGGGGCCACTGAAGCTTTCTTT. This encodes CSVEVRRQGATEAFF.

This clone was detected only a few times. The J gene is TRBJ2-1, the V gene TRBV11-1, with a possible D match to TRBD2 (5 bases). Germline V CDR1 and CDR2: SGHAT, FQDESV (reference sequence). The V and J ends lost 7 bases and 9 bases respectively, with 19 bases between them. This CDR3 is built from 14 residues. This chain's CDR3 is CASTLGVGYGEQFF. CDR3 nucleotides: TGTGCCAGCACCCTCGGGGTGGGGTACGGTGAGCAGTTCTTC.

The chain has TRBV4-2 and TRBJ1-1, with TRBD1 as a possible D gene (5 bases). This CDR3 contains 12 residues. CDR1 is LGHNA, CDR2 YNFKEQ, per germline. V gave up 0 bases and J gave up 7 bases, with 6 bases separating them. CDR3 coding DNA: TGTGCCAGCAGCCAAGACAGGGTTGAAGCTTTCTTT. Amino acids: CASSQDRVEAFF.

The chain joins TRBV28 to TRBJ2-1; 12 nucleotides align to TRBD2. V was pared by 6 bases and J by 10 bases, with 13 bases of the junction left unmatched. In germline, CDR1 is MDHEN, CDR2 SYDVKM. The CDR3 is made up of 16 amino acids. Here the CDR3 DNA reads TGTGCCAGCAGCCCTACTCAGACTAGCGGGAGTATCGAGCAGTTCTTC. Amino acid sequence: CASSPTQTSGSIEQFF.

The chain has TRBV29-1 and TRBJ1-2, with 7 bases aligning to TRBD1. Germline values: CDR1 SQVTM, CDR2 ANQGSEA. The V gene end was trimmed by 2 bases and the J gene end by 4 bases; junction bases not matched to a gene: 7. The CDR3 spans 14 residues. CDR3 nucleotide sequence: TGCAGCGTTGAACCAGGGTCAGGGGGCTATGGCTACACCTTC. It specifies CSVEPGSGGYGYTF.